There are many counts of the clone carrying this T cell receptor beta chain. The antigen remains undetermined. The data were obtained in a study of identical twins. Notes on the study in general: Fewer insertions marked abundant cord blood beta clonotypes; young adult naive trended weakly, memory not at all. Low generation probability was overrepresented in out-of-frame alpha sequences shared by twins.

Template switching, a step in the protocol, added a universal primer site, and cDNA carried unique molecular identifiers. One entry per CDR3 protein, called by TCRdb with MiXCR from the 5' RACE reads. The top ten hold about 0.94% of the sample, which has 400,000 to 550,000 distinct CDR3 sequences, roughly an eighth seen once. V lost 6 bases to trimming and J lost 3 bases; unmatched junction nucleotides: 1. The CDR3 totals 13 residues. Germline CDR1 is SNHLY and CDR2 is FYNNEI. The same data also contributed to another study, on yellow fever vaccine responses in identical twins. In that study: The T cell response to vaccination in identical twins was reportedly partly convergent and partly personalized.

The sequence was obtained from a young woman in good health. The chain has TRBV2 and TRBJ2-2; 7 bases align to TRBD2. Input material: CD4+ T cells sorted from blood. Written as DNA, the CDR3 is TGTGCCAGCAGACGGGGGGACACCGGGGAGCTGTTTTTT. Residues: CASRRGDTGELFF.